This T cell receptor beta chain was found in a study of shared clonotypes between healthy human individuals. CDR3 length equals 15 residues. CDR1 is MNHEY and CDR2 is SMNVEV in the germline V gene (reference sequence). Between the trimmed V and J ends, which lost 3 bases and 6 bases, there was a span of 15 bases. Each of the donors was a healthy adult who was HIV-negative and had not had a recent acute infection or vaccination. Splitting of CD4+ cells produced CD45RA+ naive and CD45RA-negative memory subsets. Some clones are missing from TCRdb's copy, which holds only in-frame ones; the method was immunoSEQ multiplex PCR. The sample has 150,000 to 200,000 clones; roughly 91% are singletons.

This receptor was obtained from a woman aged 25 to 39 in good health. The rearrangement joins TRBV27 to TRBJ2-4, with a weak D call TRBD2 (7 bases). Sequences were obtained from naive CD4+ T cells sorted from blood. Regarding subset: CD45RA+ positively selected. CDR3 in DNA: TGTGCCAGCAGTTTTAGTCCGGGGGGCGTAAACATTCAGTACTTC. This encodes CASSFSPGGVNIQYF.